Listed here are 32 T cell receptor beta chains from one sample, sequenced in a study of T cell clones after liver transplantation. Here immunoSEQ multiplex PCR was the method, and the copy in TCRdb shows in-frame clones only, minus some. This sample has some 80,000 clones, with less than 90% found just once. The sample here was CD4+ T cells from blood, taken less than 50 months after liver transplant. The source is a human patient who received a liver transplant. Some T cells may have come from the graft donor.

V gene TRBV9 combines with J gene TRBJ1-4; 8 bases match TRBD1. J gave up 5 bases and V 4 bases, and 7 bases lay outside the gene matches. CDR1 SGDLS and CDR2 YYNGEE come from the germline V gene. The CDR3 consists of 15 residues. For the CDR3, the DNA is TGTGCCAGCAGCTTAGGGACAGGCGAGAATGAAAAACTGTTTTTT. Residues: CASSLGTGENEKLFF. The whole variable domain, remainder taken from reference TRBV9 and TRBJ1-4, is DSGVTQTPKHLITATGQRVTLRCSPRSGDLSVYWYQQSLDQGLQFLIQYYNGEERAKGNILERFSAQQFPDLHSELNLSSLELGDSALYFCASSLGTGENEKLFFGSGTQLSVL.

The CDR3 sequence is CASSLAGQGETQYF. In DNA form, the CDR3 reads TGCGCCAGCAGCTTGGCGGGACAGGGGGAGACCCAGTACTTC. This chain connects TRBV5-1 to TRBJ2-5; 10 nucleotides align to TRBD1. This CDR3 is built from 14 residues. V trimming: 0 bases; J trimming: 5 bases; junction bases outside the gene matches: 1. Germline V lookup: CDR1 SGHRS, CDR2 YFSETQ.

V usage is TRBV6-5 and J usage is TRBJ1-4, with D tentatively TRBD1 (5 bases). CDR1 is MNHEY, CDR2 SVGAGI, per germline. This CDR3 contains 11 residues. Trimming pared 6 bases from V and 8 bases from J, leaving 7 bases between. Here the CDR3 reads CASRGVEKLFF. The CDR3 DNA is TGTGCCAGCAGGGGGGTGGAAAAACTGTTTTTT.

The chain recombines TRBV18 with TRBJ2-3; TRBD1 aligns across 7 bases. With 3 bases clipped from V and 3 bases from J, the junction kept 12 bases outside the gene matches. This CDR3 has 17 residues. CDR1 is KGHSH and CDR2 is LQKENI in the germline V gene. The CDR3 is CASSPRVPTGKTDTQYF. In nucleotides, the CDR3 is TGTGCCAGCTCACCCCGAGTGCCGACAGGGAAGACAGATACGCAGTATTTT. The whole variable domain, filled in from reference TRBV18 and TRBJ2-3, reads NAGVMQNPRHLVRRRGQEARLRCSPMKGHSHVYWYRQLPEEGLKFMVYLQKENIIDESGMPKERFSAEFPKEGPSILRIQQVVRGDSAAYFCASSPRVPTGKTDTQYFGPGTRLTVL.

The gene calls are TRBV27 and TRBJ1-2; 8 bases are shared with TRBD1. Trimming cost V 5 bases and J 8 bases; bases outside gene matches: 4. The germline V gene has CDR1 MNHEY and CDR2 SMNVEV (reference sequence). This CDR3 comprises 12 residues. The CDR3, as DNA: TGTGCCAGCAGTGACAGGGGCCGCGGCTACACCTTC. Protein sequence: CASSDRGRGYTF.

V gene TRBV5-4 combines with J gene TRBJ1-2; the D is unclear. The CDR3 length is 12 residues. Trimming pared 4 bases from V and 7 bases from J, leaving 11 bases between. Germline lookup yields CDR1 SGHNT and CDR2 YYREEE (reference sequence). The DNA for the CDR3 is TGTGCCAGCAGCCTTGACATGGGTGGCTACACCTTC. This codes for CASSLDMGGYTF.

This rearrangement joins TRBV4-2 to TRBJ2-6, with a weak D call TRBD2 (6 bases). Deletions cut 2 bases from V and 2 bases from J, with 10 bases between. Germline lookup yields CDR1 LGHNA and CDR2 YNFKEQ. The CDR3 is 16 amino acids. The CDR3 DNA follows: TGTGCCAGCAGCCAAAAACGGGGGACTGGGGCCAACGTCCTGACTTTC. As protein: CASSQKRGTGANVLTF.

The chain combines TRBV7-3 with TRBJ2-1; D is tentatively TRBD1 or TRBD2 (6 bases each). The CDR3 consists of 17 residues. Trimming cost V 1 base and J 0 bases, with 13 bases left between them. The germline V gene has CDR1 SGHTA and CDR2 FQGTGA. This CDR3 is CASSLKVAGHSYNEQFF. The CDR3, as DNA: TGTGCCAGCAGCTTAAAGGTTGCGGGACACTCCTACAATGAGCAGTTCTTC.

The chain has TRBV4-2 and TRBJ1-1, with TRBD1 identical over 7 bases. J gave up 0 bases and V 6 bases, and 10 bases lay outside the gene matches. The length of the CDR3 is 16 residues. Germline-derived CDR1 and CDR2 are LGHNA and YNFKEQ. The CDR3 loop reads CASRSGQNTLNTEAFF. In DNA form, the CDR3 reads TGTGCCAGCAGATCGGGACAGAACACGCTGAACACTGAAGCTTTCTTT.

The CDR3: CASVPGSTDTQYF. The CDR3 DNA sequence: TGTGCTAGTGTCCCCGGGTCCACAGATACGCAGTATTTT. This chain connects TRBV12-5 to TRBJ2-3; D uncertain. The CDR3 contains 13 residues. Trimming took off 7 bases at V and 2 bases at J, with 10 bases between the two ends. CDR1 is LGHNT, CDR2 FRNRAP, per germline.

The chain is built from TRBV15 and TRBJ1-1, with D unresolved. CDR1 and CDR2 from the germline V gene are LNHNV and YYDKDF (reference sequence). Trimming cost V 1 base and J 3 bases, with 12 bases left between them. The CDR3 runs to 15 residues. Here the CDR3 DNA reads TGTGCCACCAGCAGAGGTCCGGAGGGATACACTGAAGCTTTCTTT. This codes for CATSRGPEGYTEAFF.

This chain connects TRBV5-1 to TRBJ2-1; a possible D gene is TRBD2 (6 bases). This CDR3 is 11 amino acids long. V was shortened by 7 bases and J by 9 bases, with 11 bases between the two germline ends. Germline CDR1 and CDR2: SGHRS and YFSETQ. The CDR3 region has the DNA TGCGCCAGCCGGGAGCACGTTGAGCAGTTCTTC. Amino acids: CASREHVEQFF.

This clone showed up just once. The chain combines TRBV19 with TRBJ1-5, with TRBD1 identical over 8 bases. The CDR3 is 14 amino acids. CDR1 is LNHDA and CDR2 is SQIVND in the germline V gene (reference sequence). Losses at the gene ends were 6 bases for V and 3 bases for J; bases not matched to a gene: 4. CDR3 residues: CASSGQGYNQPQHF. Written as DNA, the CDR3 is TGTGCCAGTAGCGGACAGGGTTACAATCAGCCCCAGCATTTT.

The chain joins TRBV10-1 to TRBJ2-5; D gene uncertain. The CDR3 runs 11 residues. Germline V CDR1 and CDR2: WNHNN, SYGVQD (reference sequence). V shed 4 bases and J shed 2 bases, with 2 bases lying between them. CDR3 amino acids: CASSVQETQYF. The CDR3, as DNA: TGCGCCAGCAGTGTACAAGAGACCCAGTACTTC.

The V and J genes are TRBV4-3 and TRBJ2-1; D not certain. Trimming cost V 0 bases and J 5 bases, with 11 bases left between them. The CDR3 has 15 amino acids. CDR1 is LGHNA and CDR2 is YSLEER in the germline V gene. CDR3: CASSQDPGSHNEQFF. In DNA form, the CDR3 reads TGCGCCAGCAGCCAAGATCCCGGCAGCCACAATGAGCAGTTCTTC.

This chain connects TRBV18 to TRBJ2-1, with 9 bases lining up with TRBD1. CDR1 KGHSH and CDR2 LQKENI come from the germline V gene. J gave up 0 bases and V 4 bases, and 4 bases lay outside the gene matches. CDR3 size: 16 residues. This CDR3 reads CASSQTGGSSYNEQFF. The DNA for the CDR3 is TGTGCCAGCTCACAAACAGGGGGCAGCTCCTACAATGAGCAGTTCTTC.

V gene TRBV27 combines with J gene TRBJ2-7; 10 nucleotides line up with TRBD1. Per the germline V gene, CDR1 is MNHEY and CDR2 is SMNVEV (reference sequence). V gave up 6 bases and J gave up 1 base; unmatched junction bases: 3. This CDR3 spans 14 amino acids. This chain's CDR3 is CASRRTGGSYEQYF. In nucleotides, the CDR3 is TGTGCCAGCAGGAGGACAGGGGGATCCTACGAGCAGTACTTC.

This clone has only a few counts. The chain employs TRBV7-2 and TRBJ2-1; 10 nucleotides agree with TRBD1. Germline assignment: CDR1 SGHTA and CDR2 FQGNSA. V gave up 4 bases and J gave up 10 bases; unmatched junction bases: 7. CDR3 length equals 14 residues. CDR3: CASSSRDRGYEQFF. The CDR3 DNA follows: TGTGCCAGCAGCTCCCGGGACAGGGGTTACGAGCAGTTCTTC.

The gene calls are TRBV28 and TRBJ1-2; D not certain. Trimming cost V 7 bases and J 0 bases, with 12 bases left between them. Germline-derived CDR1 and CDR2 are MDHEN and SYDVKM. The CDR3 runs 14 residues. In DNA form, the CDR3 reads TGTGCCAGCACCGCTCGGCAGCCTAACTATGGCTACACCTTC. Translated: CASTARQPNYGYTF.

This rearrangement joins TRBV4-1 to TRBJ2-7; D may be TRBD1 (6 bases). The CDR3 length is 16 residues. Germline CDR1 is MGHRA and CDR2 is YSYEKL. Trimming took 5 bases from V and 2 from J, leaving 19 bases between them. The CDR3 here is CASSSSLGEGAYEQYF. As DNA, the CDR3 is TGCGCCAGCAGCTCCTCTCTCGGAGAGGGGGCCTACGAGCAGTACTTC.

CDR3 sequence: CASSPGLGTGDGYTF. The CDR3 bases are TGTGCCAGCAGCCCGGGATTGGGGACAGGGGATGGCTACACCTTC. The chain links TRBV5-6 to TRBJ1-2, with TRBD1 matching over 10 bases. V trimming: 4 bases; J trimming: 6 bases; junction bases outside the gene matches: 9. The germline CDR1 and CDR2 sequences are SGHDT and YYEEEE. The CDR3 contains 15 residues.

J is TRBJ2-7 and V is TRBV2; 7 bases line up with TRBD2. After removal of 5 bases from V and 3 bases from J, the junction contained 4 bases not matched to a gene. This CDR3 is 13 amino acids long. CDR1 is SNHLY, CDR2 FYNNEI, per germline. This chain's CDR3 is CASSSPSGYEQYF. CDR3 sequence (DNA): TGTGCCAGCAGTAGCCCTAGCGGCTACGAGCAGTACTTC.

The chain uses TRBV28 and TRBJ1-5, with D tentatively TRBD1 (5 bases). V lost 7 bases to trimming and J lost 1 base, with 8 bases between them. The length of the CDR3 is 13 residues. The germline gives CDR1 MDHEN, CDR2 SYDVKM. The CDR3 region is CASNRQSNQPQHF. The DNA of the CDR3 is TGTGCCAGCAACCGACAGAGCAATCAGCCCCAGCATTTT. Together with reference TRBV28 and TRBJ1-5, the CDR3 gives the full variable domain: DVKVTQSSRYLVKRTGEKVFLECVQDMDHENMFWYRQDPGLGLRLIYFSYDVKMKEKGDIPEGYSVSREKKERFSLILESASTNQTSMYLCASNRQSNQPQHFGDGTRLSIL.

The chain uses TRBV6-6 and TRBJ2-7; a weak D match, TRBD2 (6 bases). Germline V gene lookup returns CDR1 MNHNY and CDR2 SVGAGI (reference sequence). CDR3 length: 15 amino acids. The V end lost 2 bases, the J end lost 13 bases, and 24 bases lay between the germline ends. CDR3 amino acids: CASSYNIGGSGLSYF. DNA of the CDR3: TGTGCCAGCAGTTACAACATTGGGGGAAGCGGGCTGAGTTACTTC.

The chain is built from TRBV28 and TRBJ2-1, with 8 bases matching TRBD2. CDR1 and CDR2 from the germline V gene are MDHEN and SYDVKM. With 6 bases clipped from V and 6 bases from J, the junction kept 10 bases outside the gene matches. The CDR3 is 15 residues long. Written as DNA, the CDR3 is TGTGCCAGCAGCCTTACCGGGACTAGAGTCAATGAGCAGTTCTTC. This codes for CASSLTGTRVNEQFF.

In nucleotides, the CDR3 is TGTGCCAGCAGTTACTCGTCCCGGGAAGAAAAACTGTTTTTT. Amino acid sequence: CASSYSSREEKLFF. The rearrangement uses TRBV6-5 and TRBJ1-4; no clear D gene. Trimming removed 0 bases from V and 8 bases from J, with 10 bases in between. The CDR3 extends over 14 amino acids. Germline V lookup: CDR1 MNHEY, CDR2 SVGAGI.

This chain's CDR3 is CASSYSAVTEAFF. The CDR3 nucleotides are TGTGCCAGCAGTTACTCGGCTGTCACTGAAGCTTTCTTT. This sequence joins TRBV6-5 and TRBJ1-1; no reliable D call. The CDR3 runs to 13 residues. Germline CDR1 MNHEY, CDR2 SVGAGI. V was trimmed by 0 bases and J by 4 bases, leaving 6 bases between them.

CDR3 DNA sequence: TGTGCCAGCAGCTTTCGTGAAGGAGGTCGAGCAGGGTGGTACGAGCAGTACTTC. Translating gives CASSFREGGRAGWYEQYF. The chain is built from TRBV7-2 and TRBJ2-7; D might be TRBD1 or TRBD2, each matching 5 bases. The germline V and J ends were trimmed by 3 bases and 4 bases, with 25 bases remaining between them. There are 18 residues in the CDR3. Looked up from germline, CDR1 is SGHTA and CDR2 is FQGNSA.

V is TRBV29-1 and J is TRBJ2-1; TRBD2 agrees at 8 bases. CDR1 is SQVTM and CDR2 is ANQGSEA in the germline V gene. V trimming: 3 bases; J trimming: 5 bases; junction bases outside the gene matches: 6. The CDR3 contains 14 residues. CDR3 protein: CSVDLSGVDNEQFF. CDR3 in DNA: TGCAGCGTTGACCTTAGCGGGGTAGACAATGAGCAGTTCTTC.

The chain combines TRBV12-5 with TRBJ2-5; 11 bases map to TRBD2. V lost 10 bases, J lost 5 bases, and 9 bases stayed unmatched. The V gene's germline CDR1 is LGHNT and CDR2 FRNRAP. The CDR3 spans 14 residues. The CDR3 DNA follows: TGTGCTACCTCGGCTAGCGGGGGGCCCGAGACCCAGTACTTC. Residues: CATSASGGPETQYF.

The chain uses TRBV9 and TRBJ1-2; maybe TRBD1 (6 bases). Germline V gives CDR1 SGDLS, CDR2 YYNGEE. CDR3 length: 13 amino acids. The germline V and J ends were trimmed by 4 bases and 4 bases, with 11 bases remaining between them. CDR3 loop: CASSIQGSYGYTF. DNA for the CDR3: TGTGCCAGCAGCATACAGGGTAGCTATGGCTACACCTTC.

The DNA for the CDR3 is TGCAGCGCCCACAGGCTTGAGTACCCTGAAGCTTTCTTT. Its translation is CSAHRLEYPEAFF. V and J are TRBV29-1 and TRBJ1-1; D might be TRBD1 (5 bases). Trimming cost V 7 bases and J 6 bases, with 18 bases left between them. Per germline, CDR1 SQVTM and CDR2 ANQGSEA. The length of the CDR3 is 13 residues.